This T cell receptor beta chain was identified in a study of T cell repertoires and HLA-DP antigens. At the level of the study: Alloreactive CD4+ T cells targeted HLA-DP on transduced HeLa. One alloantigen had 9 to 11 groove amino acid differences from self, the other one. Average DNA input: approximately 240 ng for CD137+CD4+ sorts, roughly 1.2 ug pre-culture.

Primers targeted 54 TRBV and 13 TRBJ segments. The data were produced by immunoSEQ multiplex PCR, yet TCRdb's version contains in-frame clones alone and is incomplete. The sample shows over 60,000 clones, about four fifths of them seen only once. Ten or more counts support this clone. What it recognizes is unknown. Per germline, CDR1 SGHVS and CDR2 FQNEAQ. V lost 2 bases and J lost 4, with 9 bases in between. The CDR3 covers 14 residues. Sequencing was performed on CD4+ T cells from PBMCs. This sequence joins TRBV7-8 and TRBJ1-3; D ambiguous. This receptor was taken from a man aged 60 to 69 in good health and CMV-seronegative. The CDR3 protein is CASSLSARGNTIYF. The CDR3, as DNA: TGTGCCAGCAGCTTAAGTGCTCGGGGAAACACCATATATTTT.